Shown below are 22 T cell receptor beta chains from a single sample sequenced in a study of cytomegalovirus exposure and HLA in healthy donors. Method: immunoSEQ multiplex PCR; TCRdb's copy keeps in-frame clones and lacks some. The top ten clones hold 6.2% of a sample with about 130,000 clones, more than 80% of them seen once. The sequencing sample was made of PBMCs. The source is a woman in her thirties in good health and CMV-seropositive.

The chain combines TRBV28 with TRBJ2-7; D is undetermined. This CDR3 has 12 residues. Per the germline V gene, CDR1 is MDHEN and CDR2 is SYDVKM. With 6 bases removed from V and 4 bases from J, the gap between germline ends came to 10 bases. CDR3 nucleotides: TGTGCCAGCAGAGCCCCAGGATACGAGCAGTACTTC. Translating gives CASRAPGYEQYF.

This chain links TRBV5-1 with TRBJ2-7; D is possibly TRBD2 (6 bases). This CDR3 region has 13 residues. Trimming stripped 4 bases from V and 2 bases from J, with 10 bases between. CDR1 and CDR2 (germline): SGHRS, YFSETQ. The CDR3 loop is CASSGGATYEQYF. The CDR3 DNA is TGCGCCAGCAGCGGCGGGGCAACCTACGAGCAGTACTTC.

The rearrangement uses TRBV6-5 and TRBJ2-7; 7 bases agree with TRBD2. Trimming removed 5 bases from V and 5 bases from J; junction bases left unmatched: 9. Per the germline V gene, CDR1 is MNHEY and CDR2 is SVGAGI. The CDR3 has 14 amino acids. DNA for the CDR3: TGTGCCAGCAGTCGGAGGGAGGGCGGCCACGAGCAGTACTTC. Its translation is CASSRREGGHEQYF.

This clone occurred a few times. The chain recombines TRBV2 with TRBJ1-1, with no clear D. The V and J ends lost 7 bases and 0 bases respectively, with 9 bases between them. The CDR3 runs 13 residues. Germline CDR1 and CDR2: SNHLY and FYNNEI. CDR3 sequence reads: CASMGEVNTEAFF. The DNA of the CDR3 is TGTGCCAGCATGGGAGAGGTGAACACTGAAGCTTTCTTT.

The V call is TRBV11-2, the J call TRBJ2-3; 9 nucleotides align to TRBD2. Germline V CDR1 and CDR2: SGHAT, FQNNGV. Unmatched junction bases numbered 1, after V lost 1 base and J lost 5 bases. The CDR3 runs 14 residues. The CDR3 coding sequence is TGTGCCAGCAGCTTAGGGACTAGCGAAGATACGCAGTATTTT. Translation gives CASSLGTSEDTQYF.

The chain joins TRBV4-1 to TRBJ2-5; 7 bases map to TRBD2. Germline CDR1 is MGHRA and CDR2 is YSYEKL. The ends lost 1 base at V and 7 bases at J; junction bases unmatched: 6. CDR3 size: 14 residues. The CDR3 spells CASSQVGREGTQYF. CDR3 in DNA: TGCGCCAGCAGCCAAGTCGGAAGGGAGGGGACCCAGTACTTC.

With regard to this clone: Other DNA variants within this sample encode the same CDR3. This chain links TRBV18 with TRBJ2-3, with 7 bases identical to TRBD1. This CDR3 contains 15 residues. The V and J ends lost 3 bases and 2 bases, in that order; junction bases with no gene match: 5. Germline V gene sequence: CDR1 KGHSH, CDR2 LQKENI. The DNA of the CDR3 is TGTGCCAGCTCACCTCGGGACAGCCCCACAGATACGCAGTATTTT. It translates to CASSPRDSPTDTQYF. Full variable domain (remainder filled in from reference TRBV18 and TRBJ2-3): NAGVMQNPRHLVRRRGQEARLRCSPMKGHSHVYWYRQLPEEGLKFMVYLQKENIIDESGMPKERFSAEFPKEGPSILRIQQVVRGDSAAYFCASSPRDSPTDTQYFGPGTRLTVL.

The chain is built from TRBV13 and TRBJ2-1; weak D call: TRBD2 (5 bases). This CDR3 spans 14 amino acids. V gave up 7 bases and J gave up 7 bases, with 17 bases separating them. CDR1 is PRHDT, CDR2 FYEKMQ, per germline (reference sequence). CDR3 sequence reads: CASTVGLAGNEQFF. The CDR3 DNA follows: TGTGCCAGCACGGTCGGGCTAGCAGGTAATGAGCAGTTCTTC.

The chain combines TRBV5-1 with TRBJ2-1, with D possibly TRBD2 on 5 matching bases. This CDR3 is 14 amino acids long. From germline, CDR1 is SGHRS and CDR2 YFSETQ. V lost 7 bases and J lost 4, with 15 bases in between. The chain's CDR3 is CASGRDGVYNEQFF. For the CDR3, the DNA is TGCGCCAGCGGCCGAGACGGGGTTTACAATGAGCAGTTCTTC.

This chain joins TRBV10-2 and TRBJ2-3; TRBD2 matches 10 bases. This CDR3 has 14 residues. V was clipped by 6 bases and J by 3 bases; unmatched bases: 3. Germline V gives CDR1 WSHSY, CDR2 SAAADI. In DNA form, the CDR3 reads TGCGCCAGCAGCATTAGCGGGAGGACAGATACGCAGTATTTT. It translates to CASSISGRTDTQYF.

The V and J genes are TRBV11-2 and TRBJ1-2; TRBD1 matches at 8 bases. This CDR3 is 14 amino acids long. Germline-derived CDR1 and CDR2 are SGHAT and FQNNGV. V trimming: 4 bases; J trimming: 5 bases; junction bases outside the gene matches: 6. CDR3: CASSSAGGPYGYTF. CDR3 nucleotides: TGTGCCAGCAGCTCCGCAGGGGGCCCATATGGCTACACCTTC.

The V and J genes are TRBV7-3 and TRBJ2-1; D may be TRBD2 (6 bases). Germline V gene sequence: CDR1 SGHTA, CDR2 FQGTGA. The CDR3 has 15 amino acids. Trimming shortened V by 1 base and J by 8 bases, and 15 bases separated the two germline ends. The CDR3 loop reads CASSLSTSPRDEQFF. DNA of the CDR3: TGTGCCAGCAGCTTAAGCACTAGCCCTAGGGATGAGCAGTTCTTC.

This clone has a single count. The chain recombines TRBV7-8 with TRBJ2-5; 11 positions agree with TRBD2. The V segment lost 3 bases and the J segment 5 bases; nucleotides outside the gene matches: 8. The CDR3 has 16 residues. CDR1 SGHVS and CDR2 FQNEAQ come from the germline V gene. This chain's CDR3 is CASSLLLAGASETQYF. The CDR3 region has the DNA TGTGCCAGCAGCTTGCTACTAGCGGGGGCTTCGGAGACCCAGTACTTC. The full variable domain, its missing parts supplied by reference TRBV7-8 and TRBJ2-5, is GAGVSQSPRYKVAKRGQDVALRCDPISGHVSLFWYQQALGQGPEFLTYFQNEAQLDKSGLPSDRFFAERPEGSVSTLKIQRTQQEDSAVYLCASSLLLAGASETQYFGPGTRLLVL.

The chain uses TRBV19 and TRBJ1-6; D remains unclear. The CDR3 consists of 14 residues. In germline, CDR1 is LNHDA, CDR2 SQIVND (reference sequence). Trimming took off 6 bases at V and 4 bases at J, with 10 bases between the two ends. The chain's CDR3 is CASRRQPYNSPLHF. The CDR3 bases are TGTGCCAGTAGGAGGCAGCCTTATAATTCACCCCTCCACTTT. Based on the CDR3 plus reference TRBV19 and TRBJ1-6, the full variable domain is DGGITQSPKYLFRKEGQNVTLSCEQNLNHDAMYWYRQDPGQGLRLIYYSQIVNDFQKGDIAEGYSVSREKKESFPLTVTSAQKNPTAFYLCASRRQPYNSPLHFGNGTRLTVT.

CDR3 in amino acids: CASRLWWFRGTQYF. CDR3 DNA: TGTGCCAGCAGACTCTGGTGGTTCCGGGGGACGCAGTATTTT. V gene TRBV27 combines with J gene TRBJ2-3, with D maybe TRBD2 (6 bases). The CDR3 loop spans 14 amino acids. Germline V gives CDR1 MNHEY, CDR2 SMNVEV (reference sequence). V lost 6 bases and J 9 bases, leaving 19 bases between the germline ends.

V gene TRBV6-1 combines with J gene TRBJ1-2, with TRBD1 matching 7 bases. Germline V gene sequence: CDR1 MNHNS, CDR2 SASEGT. The V segment lost 2 bases and the J segment 8 bases; nucleotides outside the gene matches: 11. The CDR3 length is 15 residues. Written as DNA, the CDR3 is TGTGCCAGCAGTGAAATTATGACAGGGACGAGCGGCTACACCTTC. The encoded protein is CASSEIMTGTSGYTF.

The V call is TRBV27, the J call TRBJ2-5, with 15 bases identical to TRBD2. V lost 5 bases and J lost 9; bases outside the gene matches: 10. The CDR3 has 16 residues. Germline loops: CDR1 MNHEY, CDR2 SMNVEV (reference sequence). CDR3 region: CASSGGLAGGQGAQYF. DNA of the CDR3: TGTGCCAGCAGTGGGGGACTAGCGGGGGGCCAGGGGGCCCAGTACTTC.

V and J are TRBV9 and TRBJ2-7, with D possibly matching TRBD2 (5 bases). CDR1 and CDR2 from the germline V gene are SGDLS and YYNGEE. This CDR3 is 15 amino acids long. Trimming pared 4 bases from V and 6 bases from J, leaving 20 bases between. In DNA form, the CDR3 reads TGTGCCAGCAGCCTTTCCACGGCTCGGGGTGGCGAGCAGTACTTC. Encoded protein: CASSLSTARGGEQYF. The full variable domain, completed using reference TRBV9 and TRBJ2-7, is DSGVTQTPKHLITATGQRVTLRCSPRSGDLSVYWYQQSLDQGLQFLIQYYNGEERAKGNILERFSAQQFPDLHSELNLSSLELGDSALYFCASSLSTARGGEQYFGPGTRLTVT.

The chain couples TRBV15 to TRBJ1-3, with 7 bases matching TRBD1. Trimming at V came to 0 bases and at J to 3 bases, leaving 5 bases not matched to a gene. From germline, CDR1 is LNHNV and CDR2 YYDKDF (reference sequence). The CDR3 sequence is 16 residues long. CDR3 in amino acids: CATSRDPRDSGNTIYF. The CDR3 DNA reads TGTGCCACCAGCAGAGATCCTCGGGACAGTGGAAACACCATATATTTT.

This clone appeared a single time. The V and J genes are TRBV19 and TRBJ1-4; the match to TRBD1 covers 7 bases. The CDR3 contains 16 residues. Germline V gene sequence: CDR1 LNHDA, CDR2 SQIVND (reference sequence). The trim removed 5 bases at V and 3 bases at J, leaving 9 bases unmatched. Written as DNA, the CDR3 is TGTGCCAGTAGTCGACCGGGACAGTGGGCTAATGAAAAACTGTTTTTT. Protein product: CASSRPGQWANEKLFF.

The gene calls are TRBV7-9 and TRBJ2-7, with TRBD2 matching 12 bases. V lost 3 bases and J lost 7; bases outside the gene matches: 7. The CDR3 has 15 amino acids. The germline CDR1 and CDR2 sequences are SEHNR and FQNEAQ (reference sequence). Written as DNA, the CDR3 is TGTGCCAGCAGCTTTTCGATACTAGCGGGGGGTGAGCAGTACTTC. Protein sequence: CASSFSILAGGEQYF.

The chain links TRBV5-4 to TRBJ2-7; TRBD2 might be the D (5 bases). V gave up 2 bases and J gave up 7 bases, with 10 bases separating them. Germline-derived CDR1 and CDR2 are SGHNT and YYREEE (reference sequence). CDR3 length: 12 amino acids. The CDR3 loop reads CASSLEGSEQYF. CDR3 in DNA: TGTGCCAGCAGCTTAGAGGGTTCGGAGCAGTACTTC.